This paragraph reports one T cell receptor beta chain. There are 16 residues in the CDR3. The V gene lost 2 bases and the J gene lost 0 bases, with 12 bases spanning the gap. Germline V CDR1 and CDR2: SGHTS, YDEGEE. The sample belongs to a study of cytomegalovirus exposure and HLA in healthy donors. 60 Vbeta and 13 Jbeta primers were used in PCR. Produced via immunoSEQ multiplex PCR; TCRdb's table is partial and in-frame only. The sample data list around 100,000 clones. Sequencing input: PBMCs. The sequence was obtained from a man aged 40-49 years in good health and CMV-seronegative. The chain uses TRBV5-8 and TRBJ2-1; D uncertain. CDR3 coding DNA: TGTGCCAGCAGCTTCCCGGGTGCGAGCTCCTACAATGAGCAGTTCTTC. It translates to CASSFPGASSYNEQFF.